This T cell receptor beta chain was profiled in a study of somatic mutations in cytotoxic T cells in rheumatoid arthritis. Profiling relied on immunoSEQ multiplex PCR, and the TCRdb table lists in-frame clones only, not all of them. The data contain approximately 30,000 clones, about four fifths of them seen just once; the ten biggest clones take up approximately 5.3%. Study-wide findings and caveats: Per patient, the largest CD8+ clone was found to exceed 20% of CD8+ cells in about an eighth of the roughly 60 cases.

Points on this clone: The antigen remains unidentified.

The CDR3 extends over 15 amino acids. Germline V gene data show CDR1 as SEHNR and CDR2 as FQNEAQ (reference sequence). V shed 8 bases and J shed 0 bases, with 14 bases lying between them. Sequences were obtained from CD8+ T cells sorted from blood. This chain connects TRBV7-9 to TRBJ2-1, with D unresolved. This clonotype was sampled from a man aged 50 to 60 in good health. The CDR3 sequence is CASGTSLDSYNEQFF. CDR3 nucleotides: TGTGCCAGCGGTACTTCCCTAGACTCCTACAATGAGCAGTTCTTC.